This T cell receptor (beta chain) is from a study of blood T cell repertoires in COVID-19. Across the study: Acute-phase and convalescent COVID-19 samples originated in the United States, Italy and Spain. The analysed material was cDNA or gDNA that came from T cells, B-cell-depleted T cells, or PBMCs.

Under the authors' procedure: Amplification of reference gene primers was used by the study to estimate nucleated cell counts. Profiling relied on immunoSEQ multiplex PCR, and the TCRdb table lists in-frame clones only, not all of them. V, J and clone size are those of that table, while D and trimming were read from the DNA. The table lists about 390,000 clones, approximately 89% of them singletons. Seattle's enrolled individuals joined amid active infection and were then monitored longitudinally. This clone was seen only a few times. The length of the CDR3 is 14 residues. The V segment lost 2 bases and the J segment 1 base; nucleotides outside the gene matches: 1. The germline V gene has CDR1 MNHEY and CDR2 SVGAGI.

The TCR comes from a woman aged 55 to 70 with COVID-19, enrolled during active disease. Sample: peripheral blood. The chain recombines TRBV6-5 with TRBJ1-1, with TRBD1 matching over 7 bases. The chain's CDR3 is CASSYGDRNTEAFF. The CDR3 nucleotides are TGTGCCAGCAGTTACGGGGACAGGAACACTGAAGCTTTCTTT.